The T cell receptor (beta chain) described here comes from a study of cytomegalovirus exposure and HLA in healthy donors. A remark on this clone: Its specificity is unknown. A junction end diverges from the germline sequence, so it may reflect a read error.

The study ran its PCR with 60 Vbeta and 13 Jbeta primers. Generated by immunoSEQ multiplex PCR, the TCRdb table keeps only in-frame clones and is missing some. The profile covers 150,000 to 200,000 clones, with about two thirds appearing a single time and more than 9% taken by the ten largest. General study results and limits: Several top significant clusters appeared, in a later analysis, to be linked to common viral pathogens. Most TCR beta V segments were productive about 90% or about 30% of the time in an earlier analysis. Researchers reportedly found TCR beta sequences accurately predicted most subjects' HLA-A and HLA-B alleles.

This CDR3 comprises 15 residues. Germline V lookup: CDR1 SSHAT, CDR2 FNYEAQ (reference sequence). This TCR was recovered from a man aged 25-40 years in good health and CMV-seropositive. V is TRBV7-7 and J is TRBJ2-5, with a possible D match to TRBD2 (6 bases). The sample consisted of PBMCs. As DNA, the CDR3 is TGTGCTAGCAGCTTAGAGGTGGGGACTTCAGAGACCCAGTACTTC. The encoded protein is CASSLEVGTSETQYF. Full variable domain (outside the CDR3, taken from reference TRBV7-7 and TRBJ2-5): GAGVSQSPRYKVTKRGQDVTLRCDPISSHATLYWYQQALGQGPEFLTYFNYEAQPDKSGLPSDRFSAERPEGSISTLTIQRTEQRDSAMYRCASSLEVGTSETQYFGPGTRLLVL.